This T cell receptor beta chain was captured in a study of T-cell memory formation after mild COVID-19 (dated by TCRdb to the early 2020s). With respect to the entire study: Most TCR sequence clusters were specific to one of the two donors. In a couple of donors, T-cell clones that expanded and contracted after mild COVID-19 were followed by sequencing TCRalpha and TCRbeta repertoires longitudinally. Two young, previously healthy adult volunteers made up the cohort, one male and one female.

A few counts support this clonotype. The antigen this receptor binds is unknown. No much larger clonotype is one base removed from it; base qualities were not supplied. Overall study outcomes, separate from this receptor: SARS-CoV-2 specificity of the second-wave clones peaking on day 37 was not confirmed. The study included only a couple of mild cases, and larger cohorts that include severe cases with pre-infection samples were judged to be necessary. Contracting CD4+ clones were located mainly in the CM and EM memory subsets, whereas CD8+ clones were found to be enriched in EMRA. Some responding clones were detected in pre-infection memory, which suggested that pre-existing cross-reactive memory T cells had joined the SARS-CoV-2 response. Clones contracting from day 15 to 85 had balanced CD4/CD8 phenotypes, while a second wave expanding from day 15 to 37 was biased towards CD4+.

This sample was sequenced with an Illumina NovaSeq 6000. TCRalpha and TCRbeta cDNA libraries were constructed by 5'RACE with constant-segment primers, with sample barcodes and unique molecular identifiers being introduced. RNA was extracted from every sample with Trizol reagent. The libraries were amplified in two PCR steps, and the second step added a second sample barcode and Illumina TruSeq adapters. Libraries were sequenced on an Illumina NovaSeq with 2 x 150 bp paired-end reads. In the original analysis: The reads were demultiplexed and collapsed into UMI-guided consensus sequences using migec v1.2.7. Using mixcr v2.1.11, the UMI consensuses were aligned to TRA and TRB V and J templates and assembled into clonotypes. A clonotype was counted as expanded or contracted only when both edgeR and NoisET called the clonotype significant, with the noise models trained on biological replicates. For edgeR calls, the thresholds were a false discovery rate-adjusted p below 0.01 and a log2 fold-change of 1. As an exploratory analysis of dynamics, max-normalized trajectories of the 1000 most abundant clonotypes were examined with PCA combined with hierarchical clustering. Each responding clone was given a CD4 or CD8 phenotype based on the CD4+ and CD8+ repertoires, which had been sequenced separately. TCRdb redid the processing of the public reads, applying fastp at Q25 and MiXCR, and retained in-frame beta chains. Rows with one shared CDR3 protein collapse into an entry with the most common genes and DNA. Clone size and V and J calls follow TCRdb, not the original study. Recorded for this sample are 350,000 to 450,000 distinct CDR3 sequences; around 19% of them occurred a single time. 8.4% of the sample belongs to the ten largest clones.

Ficoll-Paque density gradient centrifugation was the method used to isolate PBMCs. Material: PBMCs or a T cell subset sorted from them (not recorded which). This receptor was obtained from an adult woman who had mild COVID-19 (a few samples of this study predate the infection). The sample titles of this study are shuffled in the database, so cell type and time point are left out; the donor was told from shared clones.

The nucleotides are TGTGCCAGCAGCCTTACCGGTTCCGGGACTAGCCGCCCCGGGGAGCTGTTTTTT. This encodes CASSLTGSGTSRPGELFF. The V gene is TRBV5-5 and the J gene is TRBJ2-2, with 9 junctional bases fitting TRBD2. V ends up 4 bases short and J 6 bases short, with an unmatched junction base count of 16. Taken from cysteine to phenylalanine, the CDR3 has 18 residues. CDR3 DNA only is kept here, 54 bases in frame from base 1. From the germline V gene (reference sequence), CDR1 is SGHKS and CDR2 is YYEKEE.